This TCR beta chain came from a study of blood T cells in healthy people across ages. Those donating, healthy Caucasian individuals from Russia, were aged roughly 6 to 95. This clonotype came up a few times. Its antigen remains unknown. A J-beta primer mix and a sample-barcoded 5' primer were used in a second PCR of roughly 7 to 12 cycles. TCRdb re-analysed the 5' RACE reads in MiXCR, keeping a single row per CDR3 protein. Of 1.5 million to 2 million distinct CDR3 sequences listed, about 32% are singletons. Trimming removed 0 bases at V and 4 bases at J, with 14 bases between. The CDR3 is 16 amino acids. Germline V gives CDR1 MNHNS, CDR2 SASEGT. Notes on the study in general: Donors of long life had a larger count of naive CD4+ cells and greater diversity than aged donors.

This TCR was recovered from a woman aged 30 to 39 in good health. Input material: blood. The rearrangement links TRBV6-1 to TRBJ2-3; the D is unclear. The DNA for the CDR3 is TGTGCCAGCAGTGAAGCTTCGGCCACCCTCGCAGATACGCAGTATTTT. Translated: CASSEASATLADTQYF.